A single sample is the source of the 22 T cell receptor beta chains below, sequenced in a study of T cell responses to AZD1222 COVID-19 vaccine. Profiling relied on immunoSEQ multiplex PCR, and the TCRdb table lists in-frame clones only, not all of them. The repertoire includes about 120,000 clones, around 93% of them detected once, and 14% sits in the top ten. Sequencing was performed on peripheral blood, taken on day 0 of AZD1222 vaccination. Every receptor here comes from an adult in good health.

The chain couples TRBV30 to TRBJ1-3, with D uncertain. Trimming shortened V by 0 bases and J by 0 bases, and 18 bases separated the two germline ends. Germline loops: CDR1 GTSNPN, CDR2 SVGIG (reference sequence). The CDR3 consists of 18 residues. The DNA for the CDR3 is TGTGCCTGGAGTGTAGGTGTATTGCTAGGAACCTCTGGAAACACCATATATTTT. Translated, it gives CAWSVGVLLGTSGNTIYF.

The chain has TRBV9 and TRBJ1-6, with 9 bases fitting TRBD1. Germline CDR1 and CDR2: SGDLS and YYNGEE. With V trimmed by 3 bases and J by 8 bases, 3 bases remained unmatched. The CDR3 is 14 amino acids. The CDR3 region has the DNA TGTGCCAGCAGCGCGGACAGGGGACATTCACCCCTCCACTTT. It is translated as CASSADRGHSPLHF.

V and J are TRBV19 and TRBJ1-5, with D maybe TRBD1 (5 bases). Germline CDR1 LNHDA, CDR2 SQIVND (reference sequence). CDR3 size: 13 residues. The ends were cut back, 7 bases at V and 3 bases at J, with 10 bases in the middle. CDR3 sequence (DNA): TGTGCCAGTACCGGGGGATTCAATCAGCCCCAGCATTTT. It is translated as CASTGGFNQPQHF. Combining the CDR3 with reference TRBV19 and TRBJ1-5 gives the whole variable domain DGGITQSPKYLFRKEGQNVTLSCEQNLNHDAMYWYRQDPGQGLRLIYYSQIVNDFQKGDIAEGYSVSREKKESFPLTVTSAQKNPTAFYLCASTGGFNQPQHFGDGTRLSIL.

A few counts support this clone. The V call is TRBV9, the J call TRBJ1-1; tentatively, D is TRBD1 (5 bases). CDR1 SGDLS and CDR2 YYNGEE come from the germline V gene. The CDR3 covers 15 residues. V was trimmed by 4 bases and J by 5 bases, leaving 18 bases between them. CDR3 DNA sequence: TGTGCCAGCAGCAAAGAAGGAGGGGCTGGGACTGAAGCTTTCTTT. This sequence encodes CASSKEGGAGTEAFF.

This chain uses TRBV29-1 with TRBJ2-3; D tentatively fits TRBD1 or TRBD2 (5 bases each). The CDR3 sequence is 15 residues long. From germline, CDR1 is SQVTM and CDR2 ANQGSEA. V was trimmed by 4 bases and J by 4 bases, leaving 18 bases between them. The CDR3 nucleotides are TGCAGCGTTGTCTCGGGGACGGGTGGTGCAGATACGCAGTATTTT. Amino acids: CSVVSGTGGADTQYF.

CDR3 sequence: CASSIIFGEPQHF. The CDR3 DNA reads TGTGCCAGTAGTATCATTTTCGGTGAGCCCCAGCATTTT. V usage is TRBV19 and J usage is TRBJ1-5; D not resolved. V was trimmed by 3 bases and J by 8 bases, leaving 11 bases between them. Germline V gene data show CDR1 as LNHDA and CDR2 as SQIVND (reference sequence). The CDR3 consists of 13 residues.

V usage is TRBV7-9 and J usage is TRBJ2-3, with no clear D. V lost 5 bases and J lost 0, with 6 bases in between. The germline gives CDR1 SEHNR, CDR2 FQNEAQ (reference sequence). This CDR3 is 13 amino acids long. Written as DNA, the CDR3 is TGTGCCAGCAGCGGGGTGAGCACAGATACGCAGTATTTT. This codes for CASSGVSTDTQYF.

The V call is TRBV6-5, the J call TRBJ1-3, with D maybe TRBD1 (5 bases). The ends were cut back, 0 bases at V and 0 bases at J, with 9 bases in the middle. This CDR3 is 16 amino acids long. The V gene's germline CDR1 is MNHEY and CDR2 SVGAGI. The CDR3 DNA follows: TGTGCCAGCAGTTACTCTCAGGGCAGCTCTGGAAACACCATATATTTT. Translation gives CASSYSQGSSGNTIYF.

The V gene is TRBV4-3, the J gene TRBJ1-1; D is uncertain. CDR1 is LGHNA, CDR2 YSLEER, per germline. V lost 3 bases, J lost 1 base, and 9 bases lay in between. The CDR3 runs to 14 residues. The CDR3 is CASSQVLWNTEAFF. In DNA form, the CDR3 reads TGCGCCAGCAGCCAGGTTTTGTGGAACACTGAAGCTTTCTTT.

The chain is built from TRBV2 and TRBJ1-1, with 9 nucleotides matching TRBD1. The CDR3 spans 12 residues. After removal of 6 bases from V and 4 bases from J, the junction contained 0 bases not matched to a gene. Germline CDR1 reads SNHLY; CDR2 reads FYNNEI. CDR3 protein: CASRTGGTEAFF. CDR3 nucleotides: TGTGCCAGCAGGACAGGGGGCACTGAAGCTTTCTTT.

The V gene is TRBV4-3, the J gene TRBJ1-5; weak D call: TRBD1 (5 bases). The CDR3 spans 13 residues. Trimming took 4 bases from V and 3 from J, leaving 7 bases between them. Germline V lookup: CDR1 LGHNA, CDR2 YSLEER. CDR3 DNA: TGCGCCAGCAGCCGGGGACCCAATCAGCCCCAGCATTTT. Translation gives CASSRGPNQPQHF.

The chain employs TRBV7-9 and TRBJ2-3; no clear D. CDR1 is SEHNR and CDR2 is FQNEAQ in the germline V gene (reference sequence). Trimming took off 6 bases at V and 4 bases at J, with 20 bases between the two ends. The CDR3 is made up of 16 amino acids. The CDR3, as DNA: TGTGCCAGCAGATACGTTTTTGGGCCAGAGGCAGATACGCAGTATTTT. Residues: CASRYVFGPEADTQYF.

The gene calls are TRBV4-3 and TRBJ2-4; unclear D gene. The CDR3 spans 15 residues. Trimming took off 1 base at V and 0 bases at J, with 7 bases between the two ends. Germline V gene lookup returns CDR1 LGHNA and CDR2 YSLEER. This chain's CDR3 is CASSQGVLAKNIQYF. In DNA, the CDR3 is TGCGCCAGCAGCCAAGGTGTTCTAGCCAAAAACATTCAGTACTTC.

The CDR3 DNA is TGTGCCAGTAGCGGTTGGGTCGGGGAGCTGTTTTTT. It translates to CASSGWVGELFF. The gene calls are TRBV19 and TRBJ2-2; no definite D call. Trimming cost V 6 bases and J 7 bases, with 9 bases left between them. The CDR3 is 12 amino acids. The germline V gene has CDR1 LNHDA and CDR2 SQIVND (reference sequence).

V gene TRBV4-3 combines with J gene TRBJ1-1, with D perhaps matching TRBD1 (5 bases). V was cut by 0 bases and J by 3 bases, with 23 bases left in between. The length of the CDR3 is 19 residues. CDR1 and CDR2 (germline): LGHNA, YSLEER. The CDR3 is CASSQDTILGTPGDTEAFF. As DNA, the CDR3 is TGCGCCAGCAGCCAAGACACCATTTTAGGGACCCCGGGAGACACTGAAGCTTTCTTT.

This chain links TRBV28 with TRBJ1-5, with D perhaps TRBD1 (5 bases). V was shortened by 7 bases and J by 2 bases, with 12 bases between the two germline ends. The CDR3 length is 14 residues. CDR1 is MDHEN and CDR2 is SYDVKM in the germline V gene. The CDR3 reads CASTLGPRNQPQHF. The CDR3 DNA sequence: TGTGCCAGCACCTTGGGGCCTCGCAATCAGCCCCAGCATTTT.

The V call is TRBV6-6, the J call TRBJ1-6; D unclear. CDR1 and CDR2 from the germline V gene are MNHNY and SVGAGI (reference sequence). This CDR3 contains 15 residues. V was pared by 2 bases and J by 0 bases, with 5 bases between. Here the CDR3 DNA reads TGTGCCAGCAGTTACGAGGGCTCCTATAATTCACCCCTCCACTTT. Translation gives CASSYEGSYNSPLHF.

This chain connects TRBV18 to TRBJ2-3; D possibly corresponds to TRBD2 (5 bases). The V gene lost 5 bases and the J gene lost 2 bases, with 8 bases spanning the gap. CDR1 and CDR2 (germline): KGHSH, LQKENI. The CDR3 is 13 residues long. This CDR3 is CASSKRDTDTQYF. The CDR3, as DNA: TGTGCCAGCTCAAAACGGGACACAGATACGCAGTATTTT.

The chain couples TRBV5-6 to TRBJ1-2; no clear D gene. V dropped 0 bases and J dropped 4 bases, with 7 bases sitting between them. CDR1 is SGHDT, CDR2 YYEEEE, per germline. This CDR3 comprises 13 residues. The CDR3 bases are TGTGCCAGCAGCTTGGGAGGAATCTATGGCTACACCTTC. Amino acid sequence: CASSLGGIYGYTF.

The J gene is TRBJ1-1, the V gene TRBV28; no definite D call. Between the trimmed V and J ends, which lost 6 bases and 1 base, there was a span of 9 bases. The CDR3 covers 13 residues. Germline V gene sequence: CDR1 MDHEN, CDR2 SYDVKM. The CDR3: CASSHQGNTEAFF. DNA for the CDR3: TGTGCCAGCAGCCACCAAGGGAACACTGAAGCTTTCTTT.

The sample holds one count of this clone. The rearrangement joins TRBV24-1 to TRBJ2-6; no reliable D call. Trimming removed 1 base at V and 0 bases at J, with 6 bases between. CDR1 is KGHDR and CDR2 is SFDVKD in the germline V gene. This CDR3 spans 16 amino acids. CDR3 in amino acids: CATSDFTNSGANVLTF. The CDR3 DNA sequence: TGTGCCACCAGTGATTTTACTAACTCTGGGGCCAACGTCCTGACTTTC.

The chain links TRBV4-1 to TRBJ1-2, with no clear D. V lost 1 base, J lost 4 bases, and 19 bases lay in between. Germline V CDR1 and CDR2: MGHRA, YSYEKL. This CDR3 has 17 residues. DNA of the CDR3: TGCGCCAGCAGCCAAGGCCTCGGGGTAAGGGCAAGCTATGGCTACACCTTC. This encodes CASSQGLGVRASYGYTF.